This T cell receptor (beta chain) was sequenced in a study of Tregs in tolerant kidney transplant recipients. Unmatched junction bases numbered 9, after V lost 6 bases and J lost 6 bases. Germline V CDR1 and CDR2: MNHNY, SVGAGI (reference sequence). The CDR3 spans 15 residues. The data were produced by immunoSEQ multiplex PCR, yet TCRdb's version contains in-frame clones alone and is incomplete. The table lists 50,000 to 80,000 clones, 95% to 98% of them singletons. Sequencing was performed on Tregs from blood, taken before the transplant. The chain couples TRBV6-6 to TRBJ2-3; 10 positions agree with TRBD2. The receptor was derived from a human donor who received a combined kidney and bone marrow transplant. CDR3 sequence (DNA): TGTGCCAGCAGAGCGCCGGGACTAGCGACGGATACGCAGTATTTT. Translation gives CASRAPGLATDTQYF.